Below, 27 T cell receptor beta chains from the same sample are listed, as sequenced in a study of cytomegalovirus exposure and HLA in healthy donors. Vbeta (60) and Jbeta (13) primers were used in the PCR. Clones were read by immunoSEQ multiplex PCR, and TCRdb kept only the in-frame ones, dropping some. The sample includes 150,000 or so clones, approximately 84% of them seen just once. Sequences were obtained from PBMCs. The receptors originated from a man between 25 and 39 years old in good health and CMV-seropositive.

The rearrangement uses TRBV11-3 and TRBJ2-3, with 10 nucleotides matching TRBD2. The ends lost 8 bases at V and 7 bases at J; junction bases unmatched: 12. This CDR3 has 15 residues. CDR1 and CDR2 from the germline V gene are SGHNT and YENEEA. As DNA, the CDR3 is TGTGCCAGCGGTAGCGGGAGGTCCAGAACCAATACGCAGTATTTT. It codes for CASGSGRSRTNTQYF.

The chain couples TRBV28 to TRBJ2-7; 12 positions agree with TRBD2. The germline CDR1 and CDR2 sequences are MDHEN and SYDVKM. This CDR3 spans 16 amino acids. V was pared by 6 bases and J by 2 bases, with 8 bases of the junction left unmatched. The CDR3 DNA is TGTGCCAGCAGAGGACTAGCGGGAATCCAAGCCTACGAGCAGTACTTC. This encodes CASRGLAGIQAYEQYF.

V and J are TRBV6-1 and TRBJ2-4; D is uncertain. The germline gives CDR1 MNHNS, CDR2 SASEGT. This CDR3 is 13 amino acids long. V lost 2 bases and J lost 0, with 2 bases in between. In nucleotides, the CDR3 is TGTGCCAGCAGTGAACTAGCCAAAAACATTCAGTACTTC. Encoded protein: CASSELAKNIQYF.

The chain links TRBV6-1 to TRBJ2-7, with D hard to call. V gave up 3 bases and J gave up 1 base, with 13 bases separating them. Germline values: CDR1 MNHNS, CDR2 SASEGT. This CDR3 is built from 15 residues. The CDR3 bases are TGTGCCAGCAGTGATTCGAGTTCTTTATCCTACGAGCAGTACTTC. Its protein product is CASSDSSSLSYEQYF.

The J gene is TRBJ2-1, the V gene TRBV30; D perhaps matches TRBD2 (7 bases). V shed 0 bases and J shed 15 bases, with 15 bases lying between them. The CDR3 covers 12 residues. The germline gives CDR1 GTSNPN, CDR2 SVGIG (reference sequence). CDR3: CAWSVSAGARFF. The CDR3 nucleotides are TGTGCCTGGAGTGTATCGGCGGGGGCGAGGTTCTTC.

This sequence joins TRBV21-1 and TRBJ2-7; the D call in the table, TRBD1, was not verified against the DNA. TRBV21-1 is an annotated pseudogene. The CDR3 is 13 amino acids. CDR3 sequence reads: CASEQQVHYEQYF. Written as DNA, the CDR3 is TGTGCCAGCGAACAACAGGTCCACTACGAGCAGTACTTC.

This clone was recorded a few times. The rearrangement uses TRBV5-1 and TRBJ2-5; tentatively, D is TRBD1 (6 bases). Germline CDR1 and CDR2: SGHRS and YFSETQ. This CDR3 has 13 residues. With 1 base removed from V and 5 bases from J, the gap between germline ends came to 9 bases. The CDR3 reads CASSLSGAETQYF. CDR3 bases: TGCGCCAGCAGCTTGTCAGGGGCTGAGACCCAGTACTTC.

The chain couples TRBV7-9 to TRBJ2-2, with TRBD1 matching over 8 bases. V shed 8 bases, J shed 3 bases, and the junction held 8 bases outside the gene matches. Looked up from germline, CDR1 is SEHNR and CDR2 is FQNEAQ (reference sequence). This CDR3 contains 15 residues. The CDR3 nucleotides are TGTGCCAGCGGTACTCGGACAGGGTACACCGGGGAGCTGTTTTTT. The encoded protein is CASGTRTGYTGELFF.

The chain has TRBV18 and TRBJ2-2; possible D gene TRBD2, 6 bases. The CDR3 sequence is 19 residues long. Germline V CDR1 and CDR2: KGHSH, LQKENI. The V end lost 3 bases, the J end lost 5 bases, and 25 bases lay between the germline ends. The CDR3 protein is CASSPPLLAATRRTGELFF. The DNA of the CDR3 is TGTGCCAGCTCACCCCCCCTTTTAGCGGCCACGAGGAGGACCGGGGAGCTGTTTTTT.

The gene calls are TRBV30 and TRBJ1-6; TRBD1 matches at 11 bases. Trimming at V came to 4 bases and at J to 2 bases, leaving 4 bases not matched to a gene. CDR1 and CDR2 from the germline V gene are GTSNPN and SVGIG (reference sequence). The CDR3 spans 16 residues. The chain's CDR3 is CAWTGTGGAYNSPLHF. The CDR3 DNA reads TGTGCCTGGACGGGGACAGGGGGAGCCTATAATTCACCCCTCCACTTT.

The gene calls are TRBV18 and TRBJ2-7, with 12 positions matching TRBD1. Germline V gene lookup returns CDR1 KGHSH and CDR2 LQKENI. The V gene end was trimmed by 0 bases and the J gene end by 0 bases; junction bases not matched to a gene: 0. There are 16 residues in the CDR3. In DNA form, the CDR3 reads TGTGCCAGCTCACCACCGGGACAGGGGGCCTCCTACGAGCAGTACTTC. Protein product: CASSPPGQGASYEQYF.

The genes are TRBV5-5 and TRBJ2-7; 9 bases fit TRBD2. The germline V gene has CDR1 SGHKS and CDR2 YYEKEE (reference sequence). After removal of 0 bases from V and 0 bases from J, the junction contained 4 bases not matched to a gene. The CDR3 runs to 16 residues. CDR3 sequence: CASSLGVAGDSYEQYF. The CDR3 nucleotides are TGTGCCAGCAGCTTGGGGGTAGCGGGGGACTCCTACGAGCAGTACTTC.

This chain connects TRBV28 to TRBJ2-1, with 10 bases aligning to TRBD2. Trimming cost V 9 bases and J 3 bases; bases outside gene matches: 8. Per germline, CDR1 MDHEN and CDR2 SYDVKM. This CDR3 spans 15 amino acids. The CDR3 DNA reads TGTGCCAGTACTACACTAGCGGGAAACTACAATGAGCAGTTCTTC. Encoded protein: CASTTLAGNYNEQFF.

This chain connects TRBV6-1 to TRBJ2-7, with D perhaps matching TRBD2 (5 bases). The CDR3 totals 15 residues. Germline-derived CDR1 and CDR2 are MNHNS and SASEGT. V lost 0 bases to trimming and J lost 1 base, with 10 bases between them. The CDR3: CASSEARAVSYEQYF. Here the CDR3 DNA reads TGTGCCAGCAGTGAAGCGAGGGCGGTGTCCTACGAGCAGTACTTC.

The CDR3 DNA follows: TGTGCCAGCAGTCTTAGCGGGGCCCAGTACAATGAGCAGTTCTTC. It translates to CASSLSGAQYNEQFF. The rearrangement joins TRBV6-5 to TRBJ2-1, with 8 bases that match TRBD2. The CDR3 is 15 amino acids. J lost 4 bases, V lost 5 bases, and 7 bases had no gene match. CDR1 and CDR2 (germline): MNHEY, SVGAGI.

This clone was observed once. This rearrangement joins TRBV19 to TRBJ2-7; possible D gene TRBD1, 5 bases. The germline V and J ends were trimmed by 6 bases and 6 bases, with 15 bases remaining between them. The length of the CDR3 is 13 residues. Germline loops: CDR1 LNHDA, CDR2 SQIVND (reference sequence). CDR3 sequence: CASSMTERSEQYF. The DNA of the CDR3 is TGTGCCAGTAGCATGACAGAACGATCCGAGCAGTACTTC.

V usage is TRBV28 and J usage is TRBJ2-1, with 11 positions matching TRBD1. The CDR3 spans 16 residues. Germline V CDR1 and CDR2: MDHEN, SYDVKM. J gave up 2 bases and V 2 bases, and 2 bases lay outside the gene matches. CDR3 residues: CASSLRGQGAYNEQFF. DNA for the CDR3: TGTGCCAGCAGTTTACGGGGACAGGGGGCCTACAATGAGCAGTTCTTC.

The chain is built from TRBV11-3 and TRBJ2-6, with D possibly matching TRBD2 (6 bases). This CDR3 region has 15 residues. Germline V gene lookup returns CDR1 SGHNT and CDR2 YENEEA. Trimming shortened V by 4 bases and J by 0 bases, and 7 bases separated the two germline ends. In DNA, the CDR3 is TGTGCCAGCAGCTCCGGGGGCTCTGGGGCCAACGTCCTGACTTTC. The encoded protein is CASSSGGSGANVLTF. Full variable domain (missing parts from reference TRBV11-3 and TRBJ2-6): EAGVVQSPRYKIIEKKQPVAFWCNPISGHNTLYWYLQNLGQGPELLIRYENEEAVDDSQLPKDRFSAERLKGVDSTLKIQPAELGDSAVYLCASSSGGSGANVLTFGAGSRLTVL.

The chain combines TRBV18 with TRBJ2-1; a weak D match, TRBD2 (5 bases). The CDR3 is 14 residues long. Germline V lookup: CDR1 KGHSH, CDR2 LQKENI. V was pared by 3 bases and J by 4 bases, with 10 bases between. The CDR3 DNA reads TGTGCCAGCTCACCGGGCGGGTATTACAATGAGCAGTTCTTC. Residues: CASSPGGYYNEQFF.

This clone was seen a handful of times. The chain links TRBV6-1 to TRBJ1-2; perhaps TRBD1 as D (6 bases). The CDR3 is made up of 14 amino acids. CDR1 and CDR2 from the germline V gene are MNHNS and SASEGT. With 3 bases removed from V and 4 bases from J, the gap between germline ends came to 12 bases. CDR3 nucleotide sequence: TGTGCCAGCAGTGAGCCTCCAGGGGCCTATGGCTACACCTTC. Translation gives CASSEPPGAYGYTF.

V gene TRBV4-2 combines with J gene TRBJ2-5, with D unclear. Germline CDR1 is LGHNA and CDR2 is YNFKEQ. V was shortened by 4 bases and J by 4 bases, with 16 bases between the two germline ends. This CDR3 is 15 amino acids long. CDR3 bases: TGTGCCAGCAGCCCCTCGGGTACGGTGGGAGAGACCCAGTACTTC. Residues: CASSPSGTVGETQYF.

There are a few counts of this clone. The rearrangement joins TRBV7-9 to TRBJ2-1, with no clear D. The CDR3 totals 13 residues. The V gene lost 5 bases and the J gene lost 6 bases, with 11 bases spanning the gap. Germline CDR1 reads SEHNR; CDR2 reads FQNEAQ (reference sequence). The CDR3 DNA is TGTGCCAGCAGCCCGATGACTGGCAATGAGCAGTTCTTC. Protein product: CASSPMTGNEQFF.

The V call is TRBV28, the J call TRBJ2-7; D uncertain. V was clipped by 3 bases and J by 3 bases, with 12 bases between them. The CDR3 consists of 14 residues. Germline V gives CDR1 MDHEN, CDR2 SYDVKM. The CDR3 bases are TGTGCCAGCAGTTTGATCGGGTTCAACTACGAGCAGTACTTC. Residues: CASSLIGFNYEQYF.

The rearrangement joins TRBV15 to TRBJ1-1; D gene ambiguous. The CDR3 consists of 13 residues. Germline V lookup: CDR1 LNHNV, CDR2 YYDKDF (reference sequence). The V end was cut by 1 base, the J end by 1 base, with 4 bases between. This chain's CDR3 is CATSRVGNTEAFF. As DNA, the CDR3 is TGTGCCACCAGCAGAGTCGGGAACACTGAAGCTTTCTTT.

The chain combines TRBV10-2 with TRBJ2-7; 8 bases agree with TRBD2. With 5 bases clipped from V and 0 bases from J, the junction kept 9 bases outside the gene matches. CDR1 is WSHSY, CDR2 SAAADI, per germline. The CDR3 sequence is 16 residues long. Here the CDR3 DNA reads TGCGCCAGCAGTCGGGGGGGACGGATGGTCTCCTACGAGCAGTACTTC. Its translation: CASSRGGRMVSYEQYF.

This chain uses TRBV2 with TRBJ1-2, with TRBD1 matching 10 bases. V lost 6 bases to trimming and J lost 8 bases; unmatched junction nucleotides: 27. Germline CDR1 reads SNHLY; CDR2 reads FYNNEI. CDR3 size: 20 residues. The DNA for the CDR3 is TGTGCCAGCAGGCCCGACATGGCAGTGATCTGGACAGGGGGAAATGAGGGCTACACCTTC. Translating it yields CASRPDMAVIWTGGNEGYTF.

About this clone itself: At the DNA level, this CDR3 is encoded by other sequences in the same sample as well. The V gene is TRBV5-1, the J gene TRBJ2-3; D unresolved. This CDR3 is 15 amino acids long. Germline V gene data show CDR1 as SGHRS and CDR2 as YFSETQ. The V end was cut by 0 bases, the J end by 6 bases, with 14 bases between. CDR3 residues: CASSLELPNEDTQYF. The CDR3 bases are TGCGCCAGCAGCTTGGAGTTGCCGAACGAGGATACGCAGTATTTT.